These 18 T cell receptor beta chains came from one sample sequenced in a study of response to subunit inactivated influenza vaccine. TCRdb independently ran MiXCR on the RT-PCR reads; one entry per CDR3 protein. The sample lists hundreds of thousands of distinct CDR3 sequences; 10% to 12% were seen once. These same data were also listed under a study on T cells expressing NK-cell markers. That source adds: Production of TCR beta cDNA relied on 5'RACE template switching with UMIs.

The specimen comprised PBMCs from blood, sampled on the day of vaccination. The receptor set was obtained from a man aged 50-60 years who received an inactivated influenza vaccine.

This chain connects TRBV7-8 to TRBJ2-7, with TRBD2 matching over 7 bases. The CDR3 spans 15 residues. Unmatched junction bases numbered 11, after V lost 5 bases and J lost 4 bases. CDR1 and CDR2 from the germline V gene are SGHVS and FQNEAQ. Here the CDR3 reads CASSPRGLIIYEQYF. The CDR3 coding sequence is TGTGCCAGCAGCCCAAGGGGACTAATTATTTACGAGCAGTACTTC.

This clonotype came up many times. The V and J genes are TRBV11-3 and TRBJ1-1; D possibly corresponds to TRBD1 (6 bases). The V end lost 5 bases, the J end lost 1 base, and 8 bases lay between the germline ends. This CDR3 region has 13 residues. CDR1 is SGHNT, CDR2 YENEEA, per germline. CDR3 region: CASSPGQNTEAFF. Written as DNA, the CDR3 is TGTGCCAGCAGCCCGGGACAGAACACTGAAGCTTTCTTT.

The chain links TRBV25-1 to TRBJ2-1; 14 bases agree with TRBD2. The V gene's germline CDR1 is MGHDK and CDR2 SYGVNS. V was clipped by 1 base and J by 8 bases; unmatched bases: 10. CDR3 length: 18 residues. The CDR3 is CASSEWGRGLAGVHEQFF. The CDR3 bases are TGTGCCAGCAGTGAATGGGGCCGGGGACTAGCGGGAGTACATGAGCAGTTCTTC.

The table lists this clonotype with a few counts. The chain links TRBV30 to TRBJ2-1; TRBD2 might be the D (5 bases). The CDR3 extends over 14 amino acids. Germline CDR1 GTSNPN, CDR2 SVGIG (reference sequence). Trimming took off 7 bases at V and 0 bases at J, with 13 bases between the two ends. CDR3 DNA: TGTGCCTCCCGGACTGAGATCTCCTACAATGAGCAGTTCTTC. This translates into CASRTEISYNEQFF.

The chain couples TRBV27 to TRBJ2-1, with D perhaps being TRBD1 or TRBD2 (6 bases each). V lost 8 bases and J 5 bases, leaving 19 bases between the germline ends. There are 15 residues in the CDR3. The V gene's germline CDR1 is MNHEY and CDR2 SMNVEV (reference sequence). This chain's CDR3 is CASHRDRESHNEQFF. The CDR3 DNA is TGTGCCAGCCACAGGGATCGGGAGTCCCACAATGAGCAGTTCTTC.

Only a few counts were recorded for this clonotype. The chain recombines TRBV19 with TRBJ1-1; TRBD1 is a possible D gene (5 bases). The germline V gene has CDR1 LNHDA and CDR2 SQIVND (reference sequence). The CDR3 is 13 amino acids. Trimming took off 5 bases at V and 2 bases at J, with 9 bases between the two ends. CDR3 in DNA: TGTGCCAGTAGTGATTGGGACAACACTGAAGCTTTCTTT. Protein: CASSDWDNTEAFF. Variable domain in full (rest from reference TRBV19 and TRBJ1-1): DGGITQSPKYLFRKEGQNVTLSCEQNLNHDAMYWYRQDPGQGLRLIYYSQIVNDFQKGDIAEGYSVSREKKESFPLTVTSAQKNPTAFYLCASSDWDNTEAFFGQGTRLTVV.

The V and J genes are TRBV4-2 and TRBJ2-6; D is undetermined. CDR1 is LGHNA and CDR2 is YNFKEQ in the germline V gene. V lost 1 base and J 0 bases, leaving 4 bases between the germline ends. The CDR3 sequence is 15 residues long. CDR3 sequence: CASSQVHSGANVLTF. The CDR3 DNA sequence: TGTGCCAGCAGCCAAGTCCACTCTGGGGCCAACGTCCTGACTTTC.

In this sample, this clonotype turned up many times. The V gene is TRBV20-1, the J gene TRBJ2-1; tentatively, D is TRBD1 or TRBD2 (5 bases each). The length of the CDR3 is 13 residues. V dropped 8 bases and J dropped 5 bases, with 16 bases sitting between them. Germline V gene sequence: CDR1 DFQATT, CDR2 SNEGSKA (reference sequence). CDR3 in DNA: TGCAGTATGTTAGAGGGGCCGGACAATGAGCAGTTCTTC. This gives the protein CSMLEGPDNEQFF.

The chain links TRBV3-1 to TRBJ2-7; a weak D match, TRBD1 (6 bases). V dropped 1 base and J dropped 6 bases, with 7 bases sitting between them. The germline gives CDR1 LGHDT, CDR2 YNNKEL (reference sequence). The CDR3 runs to 12 residues. In DNA, the CDR3 is TGTGCCAGCAGCCAAGGGGGGCTCGAGCAGTACTTC. It translates to CASSQGGLEQYF.

The J gene is TRBJ2-1, the V gene TRBV4-1; 10 nucleotides align to TRBD2. Looked up from germline, CDR1 is MGHRA and CDR2 is YSYEKL. The trim removed 5 bases at V and 4 bases at J, leaving 5 bases unmatched. The CDR3 sequence is 15 residues long. The chain's CDR3 is CASSDPGLAYNEQFF. The DNA for the CDR3 is TGCGCCAGCAGCGATCCGGGACTAGCGTACAATGAGCAGTTCTTC.

The CDR3 bases are TGCGCCAGCAATGCTGCCGGGGATAACTATGGCTACACCTTC. Residues: CASNAAGDNYGYTF. This rearrangement joins TRBV5-1 to TRBJ1-2, with D hard to call. The V and J ends lost 6 bases and 1 base respectively, with 13 bases between them. This CDR3 has 14 residues. CDR1 is SGHRS, CDR2 YFSETQ, per germline.

Worth noting for this clonotype: This may be a read error, as it is one base from a much larger clone. This chain links TRBV6-1 with TRBJ1-5, with D possibly matching TRBD1 (5 bases). CDR1 and CDR2 (germline): MNHNS, SASEGT. This CDR3 has 15 residues. In DNA, the CDR3 is TGTGCCAGCAGCCGGGGCAGGTCGGGCAATCACCCCCAGCATTTT. Its protein product is CASSRGRSGNHPQHF.

The chain links TRBV7-2 to TRBJ2-3; no clear D. Germline loops: CDR1 SGHTA, CDR2 FQGNSA. CDR3 length: 15 amino acids. Between the trimmed V and J ends, which lost 5 bases and 4 bases, there was a span of 16 bases. The CDR3 nucleotides read TGTGCCAGCAGCCCTAGTCTTCCTTCGGCAGATACGCAGTATTTT. The encoded protein is CASSPSLPSADTQYF. The full variable domain, in which reference TRBV7-2 and TRBJ2-3 provide the parts outside the CDR3, is GAGVSQSPSNKVTEKGKDVELRCDPISGHTALYWYRQSLGQGLEFLIYFQGNSAPDKSGLPSDRFSAERTGGSVSTLTIQRTQQEDSAVYLCASSPSLPSADTQYFGPGTRLTVL.

The V and J genes are TRBV5-1 and TRBJ2-5, with D tentatively TRBD1 or TRBD2 (5 bases each). This CDR3 region has 14 residues. The germline V gene has CDR1 SGHRS and CDR2 YFSETQ. The V end lost 4 bases, the J end lost 2 bases, and 12 bases lay between the germline ends. CDR3 residues: CASSQPGPQETQYF. In DNA, the CDR3 is TGCGCCAGCAGCCAACCGGGGCCGCAAGAGACCCAGTACTTC.

This sequence joins TRBV9 and TRBJ2-1, with 11 bases aligning to TRBD2. Per the germline V gene, CDR1 is SGDLS and CDR2 is YYNGEE. The CDR3 loop spans 15 amino acids. V shed 3 bases, J shed 6 bases, and the junction held 5 bases outside the gene matches. CDR3: CASSETSGMGNEQFF. In DNA form, the CDR3 reads TGTGCCAGCAGCGAGACTAGCGGGATGGGCAATGAGCAGTTCTTC.

The gene calls are TRBV24-1 and TRBJ2-2; D not certain. The V end lost 3 bases, the J end lost 0 bases, and 7 bases lay between the germline ends. This CDR3 spans 15 amino acids. Looked up from germline, CDR1 is KGHDR and CDR2 is SFDVKD. CDR3 DNA sequence: TGTGCCACCAGTGATAAGAACTCGAACACCGGGGAGCTGTTTTTT. Amino acids: CATSDKNSNTGELFF.

This clonotype was seen more than once but under ten times. The V gene is TRBV3-1, the J gene TRBJ2-3; TRBD2 matches at 7 bases. This CDR3 region has 18 residues. The J segment lost 2 bases and the V segment lost 0 bases, leaving 11 bases of the junction unmatched. In germline, CDR1 is LGHDT, CDR2 YNNKEL (reference sequence). CDR3: CASSQDISGGRNTDTQYF. The CDR3 nucleotides are TGTGCCAGCAGCCAAGATATATCGGGGGGAAGAAACACAGATACGCAGTATTTT.

CDR3 loop: CAISENTGGIGELFF. The CDR3 DNA reads TGTGCCATCAGTGAGAACACAGGGGGCATCGGGGAGCTGTTTTTT. This chain links TRBV10-3 with TRBJ2-2; 9 positions agree with TRBD1. The germline V gene encodes CDR1 ENHRY and CDR2 SYGVKD. With 2 bases clipped from V and 7 bases from J, the junction kept 5 bases outside the gene matches. This CDR3 contains 15 residues.